Sequencing of this TCR beta chain was carried out in a study of CD8+CD57+ T cells in acquired aplastic anemia. An expansion of CD8+CD57+ cells by flow cytometry had been shown in patients chosen for sequencing. Genomic DNA, serving as template, underwent TCR beta VDJ and CDR3 profiling. TCRdb called the reads again in MiXCR, with one record for every CDR3 protein. The profile shows some 150,000 distinct CDR3 sequences, 71% of them singletons. A remark on this clonotype: As yet, its antigen is unknown.

Germline lookup yields CDR1 LNHDA and CDR2 SQIVND (reference sequence). V lost 3 bases and J lost 0, with 10 bases in between. CDR3 length: 15 residues. Broader study findings: There were some 30 CD8+ CDR3 sequences that occurred in both patients and controls. CD8+ Simpson's diversity showed no significant patient-control difference.

The clonotype originates from a human donor with aplastic anemia. The V and J genes are TRBV19 and TRBJ2-3; D unresolved. The sequenced material came from sorted CD4+, CD8+, or CD8+CD57+ T cells (not recorded which) from PBMCs. CDR3 DNA: TGTGCCAGTAGTATGAACCCGGTTAGCACAGATACGCAGTATTTT. It encodes CASSMNPVSTDTQYF.